This is a list of T cell receptor beta chains from one sample in a study of response to subunit inactivated influenza vaccine. TCRdb re-derived calls from the RT-PCR reads in MiXCR, one entry per CDR3 protein. The table has 650,000 to 800,000 distinct CDR3 sequences, approximately 13% seen once; the top ten hold around 7%. This specimen consisted of PBMCs from blood, obtained approximately 15 days before vaccination. These receptors all stem from a man in his fifties who received an inactivated influenza vaccine. The CDR3 runs from the conserved cysteine through the conserved F or W. A D gene is named only where the DNA matches it firmly. Size is stated for part of the rows, as once, few or many counts, or as a class when the clone is expanded.

d_call	v_call	clone_size	j_call	cdr3_nt	cdr3_aa
TRBD1	TRBV7-8	few	TRBJ2-6	TGTGCCAGCAGCGACAGGGGGGCAGGGGCCAACGTCCTGACTTTC	CASSDRGAGANVLTF
TRBD2	TRBV6-2/TRBV6-3	NA	TRBJ2-7	TGTGCCAGCAGTGATGGACTAGCGGGAGAGCCAAACATTTACGAGCAGTACTTC	CASSDGLAGEPNIYEQYF
TRBD1	TRBV28	many	TRBJ2-1	TGTGCCAGCAGACGATTCCGGGACAGGGGGCTGAATGAGCAGTTCTTC	CASRRFRDRGLNEQFF
NA	TRBV12-3/TRBV12-4	many	TRBJ1-5	TGTGCCAGCAGTTTAGGGACCCACGCTGGATATCAGCCCCAGCATTTT	CASSLGTHAGYQPQHF
NA	TRBV18	few	TRBJ2-3	TGTGCCAGCTCCGCGCAGCTCACGAGGGCAGATACGCAGTATTTT	CASSAQLTRADTQYF
NA	TRBV20-1	NA	TRBJ2-5	TGCAGTGCTAGGCACAGTTCCGAAGAGACCCAGTACTTC	CSARHSSEETQYF
TRBD1	TRBV29-1	few	TRBJ2-7	TGCAGCGTGGAGACAGGGTACTCCTACGAGCAGTACTTC	CSVETGYSYEQYF
NA	TRBV15	few	TRBJ2-5	TGTGCCACCAGCAGGTTCGAGGAGACCCAGTACTTC	CATSRFEETQYF
NA	TRBV6-1	NA	TRBJ1-5	TGTGCCAGCAGTGAAAGGTGGGACAATCAGCCCCAGCATTTT	CASSERWDNQPQHF
NA	TRBV7-2	few	TRBJ2-3	TGTGCCAGCAGCTTAGCCGCGGAAGTGGGTACGCAGTATTTT	CASSLAAEVGTQYF
NA	TRBV12-3/TRBV12-4	many	TRBJ2-3	TGTGCCAGCAGGCCCGGGGCCCTCACAGATACGCAGTATTTT	CASRPGALTDTQYF
TRBD2	TRBV15	few	TRBJ2-3	TGTGCCACCAGCAGCCTCCCCCTCTTAGCGGGAGGCCTCCGTAGCACAGATACGCAGTATTTT	CATSSLPLLAGGLRSTDTQYF
TRBD2	TRBV9	many	TRBJ2-3	TGTGCCAGCAGCCTTAGCGGGAGAGGGAGAGATACGCAGTATTTT	CASSLSGRGRDTQYF
TRBD1	TRBV20-1	few	TRBJ1-5	TGCAGTGCCGCTGACCAACGGACAGGCCACGGTCAGCCCCAGCATTTT	CSAADQRTGHGQPQHF
NA	TRBV12-3/TRBV12-4	NA	TRBJ1-5	TGTGCCAGCAGTCCTACGGACGGAGGGAATCAGCCCCAGCATTTT	CASSPTDGGNQPQHF
TRBD1	TRBV6-2/TRBV6-3	NA	TRBJ1-1	TGTGCCAGCAGCCACAGGGGGCCGGGGACTGAAGCTTTCTTT	CASSHRGPGTEAFF
TRBD2	TRBV6-5	few	TRBJ2-1	TGTGCCAGCAGTTACTCGGCCTTGACGGGAGGGCCCCTTTACAATGAGCAGTTCTTC	CASSYSALTGGPLYNEQFF
NA	TRBV12-3/TRBV12-4	many	TRBJ1-2	TGTGCCAGCGGTCGGACAGATGCTAACTATGGCTACACCTTC	CASGRTDANYGYTF
NA	TRBV20-1	NA	TRBJ1-4	TGCAGTGCTCGCAGACGGACGGATCCTATTAATGAAAAACTGTTTTTT	CSARRRTDPINEKLFF
NA	TRBV7-8	NA	TRBJ1-5	TGTGCCAGCAGCTTATCTTCAGGGGCGCTAAGTGACCAGCCCCAGCATTTT	CASSLSSGALSDQPQHF
NA	TRBV9	NA	TRBJ1-2	TGTGCCAGCAGCGCAGTACGGCGTTATGGCTACACCTTC	CASSAVRRYGYTF
NA	TRBV6-2/TRBV6-3	few	TRBJ1-5	TGTGCCAGCAGAGCAACAGGGAACAATCAGCCCCAGCATTTT	CASRATGNNQPQHF
NA	TRBV9	NA	TRBJ1-2	TGTGCCAGCAGCGGGGTAGAGGCGTTTAACTATGGCTACACCTTC	CASSGVEAFNYGYTF
TRBD2	TRBV7-9	many	TRBJ2-1	TGTGCCAGCAGCTCATATGTGGGGACTAGCGTAAATGAGCAGTTCTTC	CASSSYVGTSVNEQFF
TRBD2	TRBV20-1	many	TRBJ2-1	TGCAGTGCTAGAGACCTAGCGGGAGTTTACAATGAGCAGTTCTTC	CSARDLAGVYNEQFF
NA	TRBV5-5	NA	TRBJ1-4	TGTGCCAGCAGCTTGTTTGGGGAATCGACTAATGAAAAGCTGTTTTTT	CASSLFGESTNEKLFF
NA	TRBV20-1	few	TRBJ2-5	TGCAGTGCTAGAGGATGGCAGGGGCCTCCAAACCGGGGGAGACAAGAGACCCAGTACTTC	CSARGWQGPPNRGRQETQYF
TRBD1	TRBV5-1	few	TRBJ2-7	TGCGCCAGCAGCTGGGCCGGGACAGGGGACTTGTCCTACGAGCAGTACTTC	CASSWAGTGDLSYEQYF
NA	TRBV14	NA	TRBJ2-1	TGTGCCAGCAGCCAAGCGGACCGAAGCTCCTACTATGAGCAGTTCTTC	CASSQADRSSYYEQFF
NA	TRBV6-1	NA	TRBJ2-6	TGTGCCAGCAGCCCAGGACGGAGGACCCTTAAAATAGGGGCCAACGTCCTGACTTTC	CASSPGRRTLKIGANVLTF
NA	TRBV29-1	many	TRBJ2-2	TGCAGCGCTAATAAGAACACCGGGGAGCTGTTTTTT	CSANKNTGELFF
NA	TRBV6-1	NA	TRBJ1-5	TGTGCCAGCCTCGGGGTTTATAGCAATCAGCCCCAGCATTTT	CASLGVYSNQPQHF
NA	TRBV4-2	NA	TRBJ2-3	TGTGCCAGCAGCCCTGACAGGTACTCAGGAGATACGCAGTATTTT	CASSPDRYSGDTQYF
TRBD2	TRBV28	many	TRBJ2-4	TGTGCCAGCAGCCCTAGCGGGAGGGAAAACATTCAGTACTTC	CASSPSGRENIQYF
NA	TRBV10-2	NA	TRBJ1-2	TGCGCCAGCAAACAAACAGGGTCGTATGGCTACACCTTC	CASKQTGSYGYTF
NA	TRBV12-3/TRBV12-4	NA	TRBJ1-5	TGTGCCAGCAGAATGGACACTCTTAGCAATCAGCCCCAGCATTTT	CASRMDTLSNQPQHF
NA	TRBV9	many	TRBJ1-6	TGTGCCAGCAGCGCCTCGACGGCGAGGAATTCACCCCTCCACTTT	CASSASTARNSPLHF
TRBD2	TRBV7-2	few	TRBJ2-4	TGTGCCAGCAGCCGGGGGGACATTCAGTACTTC	CASSRGDIQYF
TRBD2	TRBV7-9	few	TRBJ2-5	TGTGCCAGCAGCTCGACTCCCGGGACTAGCGGGAAAGAGACCCAGTACTTC	CASSSTPGTSGKETQYF
TRBD2	TRBV12-3/TRBV12-4	many	TRBJ2-3	TGTGCCAGCAGCTTCGGGACTAGCGTAGATACGCAGTATTTT	CASSFGTSVDTQYF
NA	TRBV7-6	few	TRBJ2-7	TGTGCCAGCAGCGCTATAGGGGGACCCTACGAGCAGTACTTC	CASSAIGGPYEQYF
NA	TRBV7-2	few	TRBJ1-2	TGTGCCAGCAGCTTAGTTTGGGCAGGAGCAAGTGGCTACACCTTC	CASSLVWAGASGYTF
NA	TRBV6-5	few	TRBJ2-5	TGTGCCAGCTCTAGAGGGTGGGGGCCCCAGTACTTC	CASSRGWGPQYF
NA	TRBV7-9	many	TRBJ2-3	TGTGCCGCTGGGGGGAGAAGCACAGATACGCAGTATTTT	CAAGGRSTDTQYF
NA	TRBV29-1	few	TRBJ2-2	TGCAGCGTTGAAGGACAAGCCACCGGGGAGCTGTTTTTT	CSVEGQATGELFF
NA	TRBV7-2	many	TRBJ2-2	TGTGCCAGCAGTCCGGTGGGTACCGGGGAGCTGTTTTTT	CASSPVGTGELFF
TRBD2	TRBV28	few	TRBJ2-3	TGTGCCAGCAGTTCATTAGCGGGAGCGGTAGATACGCAGTATTTT	CASSSLAGAVDTQYF
NA	TRBV6-1	NA	TRBJ1-2	TGTGCCAGCCAGAAAAACGACGATGGCTACACCTTC	CASQKNDDGYTF
TRBD2	TRBV24-1	few	TRBJ2-1	TGTGCCACCAGTGATTTGACTAGCGGGAGGGCCTCGCAGTTCTTC	CATSDLTSGRASQFF
TRBD2	TRBV4-3	few	TRBJ2-3	TGCGCCAGCAGCCAAGTTACCGGGGGGGCAGATACGCAGTATTTT	CASSQVTGGADTQYF
NA	TRBV28	NA	TRBJ2-1	TGTGCCAGCAGTGTCCGGGACACCTACAATGAGCAGTTCTTC	CASSVRDTYNEQFF
TRBD2	TRBV18	NA	TRBJ2-1	TGTGCCAGCTCACCACCGAAACCCGGGACTAGGATAAATGAGCAGTTCTTC	CASSPPKPGTRINEQFF
TRBD2	TRBV7-8	NA	TRBJ2-1	TGTGCCAGCAGCCTGCGGACTAGCGGACAGTACAATGAGCAGTTCTTC	CASSLRTSGQYNEQFF